The 23 T cell receptor beta chains given below trace back to one sample, sequenced in a study of PD-1 blockade in classical Hodgkin lymphoma. Specified time point: cycle 4 day 1 (C4D1), after 6 weeks of nivolumab. The patients all showed relapse after autologous stem cell transplantation, while their brentuximab vedotin exposure varied. Repertoires were generated with immunoSEQ multiplex PCR, while TCRdb's copy carries only in-frame clones and drops some. Here the sample spans about 96,000 clones, roughly 91% being singletons. The specimen comprised peripheral blood mononuclear cells (PBMCs), sampled before the fourth cycle of nivolumab. The receptors come from a human donor with classical Hodgkin lymphoma.

V and J are TRBV7-9 and TRBJ2-5; 7 positions match TRBD1. Germline V gene data show CDR1 as SEHNR and CDR2 as FQNEAQ (reference sequence). There are 15 residues in the CDR3. Losses at the gene ends were 4 bases for V and 4 bases for J; bases not matched to a gene: 9. CDR3 region: CASSSRLRDRETQYF. CDR3 bases: TGTGCCAGCAGCTCAAGGCTAAGGGACAGAGAGACCCAGTACTTC.

A single count supports this clone. The rearrangement joins TRBV27 to TRBJ1-4; 7 bases are a match to TRBD1. The CDR3 sequence is 16 residues long. CDR1 MNHEY and CDR2 SMNVEV come from the germline V gene (reference sequence). Losses at the gene ends were 6 bases for V and 7 bases for J; bases not matched to a gene: 14. The CDR3 coding sequence is TGTGCCAGCAGACCCCTAGGAGACAGGGAGACTGAAAAACTGTTTTTT. Amino acid sequence: CASRPLGDRETEKLFF. Full variable domain (remainder filled in from reference TRBV27 and TRBJ1-4): EAQVTQNPRYLITVTGKKLTVTCSQNMNHEYMSWYRQDPGLGLRQIYYSMNVEVTDKGDVPEGYKVSRKEKRNFPLILESPSPNQTSLYFCASRPLGDRETEKLFFGSGTQLSVL.

The chain has TRBV5-1 and TRBJ1-3, with D unresolved. This CDR3 spans 16 amino acids. The V gene's germline CDR1 is SGHRS and CDR2 YFSETQ. V shed 0 bases and J shed 0 bases, with 10 bases lying between them. CDR3 protein: CASSLDVGFSGNTIYF. The CDR3 DNA reads TGCGCCAGCAGCTTGGATGTCGGTTTCTCTGGAAACACCATATATTTT.

This clone was detected only once. The chain joins TRBV9 to TRBJ2-2, with 12 nucleotides matching TRBD2. CDR3 size: 17 residues. The J segment lost 3 bases and the V segment lost 1 base, leaving 4 bases of the junction unmatched. Germline assignment: CDR1 SGDLS and CDR2 YYNGEE. CDR3 DNA: TGTGCCAGCAGCGTACTAGCGGGAGGGCCTTACACCGGGGAGCTGTTTTTT. This codes for CASSVLAGGPYTGELFF. The full variable domain, in which reference TRBV9 and TRBJ2-2 provide the parts outside the CDR3, is DSGVTQTPKHLITATGQRVTLRCSPRSGDLSVYWYQQSLDQGLQFLIQYYNGEERAKGNILERFSAQQFPDLHSELNLSSLELGDSALYFCASSVLAGGPYTGELFFGEGSRLTVL.

This clone was seen a few times. The chain employs TRBV19 and TRBJ1-5; no reliable D call. V gave up 9 bases and J gave up 7 bases, with 16 bases separating them. CDR3 length equals 13 residues. CDR1 LNHDA and CDR2 SQIVND come from the germline V gene (reference sequence). This CDR3 is CASSQGKKQPQHF. CDR3 in DNA: TGTGCCAGCTCACAAGGAAAAAAACAGCCCCAGCATTTT.

The V gene is TRBV27, the J gene TRBJ2-5; 7 positions match TRBD2. The CDR3 runs to 17 residues. CDR1 is MNHEY and CDR2 is SMNVEV in the germline V gene (reference sequence). V shed 9 bases and J 7 bases; nucleotides not matched to a gene: 23. CDR3 in amino acids: CASGEGNRGIRVWTQYF. CDR3 coding DNA: TGTGCCAGTGGGGAGGGGAACCGGGGTATACGCGTATGGACCCAGTACTTC.

This chain connects TRBV6-5 to TRBJ1-5; the D gene is possibly TRBD1 (6 bases). This CDR3 spans 13 amino acids. Trimming removed 6 bases at V and 9 bases at J, with 15 bases between. CDR1 and CDR2 from the germline V gene are MNHEY and SVGAGI. CDR3 region: CASRRGATTPQHF. The CDR3 bases are TGTGCCAGCAGAAGGGGGGCGACGACGCCCCAGCATTTT.

This rearrangement joins TRBV16 to TRBJ2-7; D not resolved. This CDR3 contains 14 residues. V was pared by 5 bases and J by 1 base, with 12 bases between. Germline CDR1 is KGHSY and CDR2 is FQNENV. CDR3 sequence: CASSTTWGSYEQYF. Written as DNA, the CDR3 is TGTGCCAGCAGCACTACCTGGGGTTCCTACGAGCAGTACTTC. The full variable domain, rest sourced from reference TRBV16 and TRBJ2-7, is GEEVAQTPKHLVRGEGQKAKLYCAPIKGHSYVFWYQQVLKNEFKFLISFQNENVFDETGMPKERFSAKCLPNSPCSLEIQATKLEDSAVYFCASSTTWGSYEQYFGPGTRLTVT.

V gene TRBV4-2 combines with J gene TRBJ2-5; TRBD2 matches at 8 bases. Germline V gene data show CDR1 as LGHNA and CDR2 as YNFKEQ. CDR3 length equals 16 residues. Trimming at V came to 0 bases and at J to 4 bases, leaving 7 bases not matched to a gene. CDR3 protein: CASSQEMLAGRETQYF. CDR3 DNA sequence: TGTGCCAGCAGCCAAGAAATGTTAGCGGGACGAGAGACCCAGTACTTC.

The V and J genes are TRBV27 and TRBJ1-2, with D hard to call. Germline CDR1 is MNHEY and CDR2 is SMNVEV (reference sequence). The V end was cut by 1 base, the J end by 0 bases, with 9 bases between. The CDR3 is 15 residues long. Here the CDR3 DNA reads TGTGCCAGCAGTTTATTGGGCCCTACTAACTATGGCTACACCTTC. Translation gives CASSLLGPTNYGYTF.

The CDR3 loop reads CASSPIIYGGEQFF. CDR3 bases: TGTGCCAGCAGCCCCATCATTTACGGCGGGGAGCAGTTCTTC. The genes are TRBV14 and TRBJ2-1, with D possibly being TRBD2 (5 bases). The length of the CDR3 is 14 residues. Germline CDR1 reads SGHDN; CDR2 reads FVKESK. The V gene lost 4 bases and the J gene lost 10 bases, with 17 bases spanning the gap. Drawing the rest from reference TRBV14 and TRBJ2-1, the complete variable domain is EAGVTQFPSHSVIEKGQTVTLRCDPISGHDNLYWYRRVMGKEIKFLLHFVKESKQDESGMPNNRFLAERTGGTYSTLKVQPAELEDSGVYFCASSPIIYGGEQFFGPGTRLTVL.

This chain links TRBV7-9 with TRBJ2-1; no firm D call. The CDR3 loop spans 17 amino acids. Trimming took 5 bases from V and 0 from J, leaving 17 bases between them. Per germline, CDR1 SEHNR and CDR2 FQNEAQ (reference sequence). The CDR3 protein is CASSLSKPTSSYNEQFF. The CDR3 DNA follows: TGTGCCAGCAGCCTGTCCAAGCCGACGAGCTCCTACAATGAGCAGTTCTTC. Supplemented by reference TRBV7-9 and TRBJ2-1, the full variable domain reads DTGVSQNPRHKITKRGQNVTFRCDPISEHNRLYWYRQTLGQGPEFLTYFQNEAQLEKSRLLSDRFSAERPKGSFSTLEIQRTEQGDSAMYLCASSLSKPTSSYNEQFFGPGTRLTVL.

The chain carries TRBV29-1 and TRBJ1-1; perhaps TRBD1 as D (5 bases). The germline V and J ends were trimmed by 4 bases and 5 bases, with 14 bases remaining between them. The germline CDR1 and CDR2 sequences are SQVTM and ANQGSEA. This CDR3 has 13 residues. The DNA of the CDR3 is TGCAGCGTTGGGGACGGTATAAGTACTGAAGCTTTCTTT. Protein sequence: CSVGDGISTEAFF.

The chain has TRBV5-1 and TRBJ2-2, with 8 bases aligning to TRBD1. Germline V gene data show CDR1 as SGHRS and CDR2 as YFSETQ. The CDR3 runs 18 residues. The V and J ends lost 5 bases and 0 bases, in that order; junction bases with no gene match: 12. CDR3 protein: CASSFRDRGIANTGELFF. In nucleotides, the CDR3 is TGCGCCAGCAGTTTCCGCGACAGGGGAATAGCGAACACCGGGGAGCTGTTTTTT.

The CDR3 coding sequence is TGTGCCAGCAGCTTAGCGGGCTCCAGGAACTCCTACGAGCAGTACTTC. Translating gives CASSLAGSRNSYEQYF. V and J are TRBV7-9 and TRBJ2-7; no definite D call. Germline CDR1 is SEHNR and CDR2 is FQNEAQ (reference sequence). V lost 0 bases to trimming and J lost 0 bases, with 12 bases between them. This CDR3 is built from 16 residues.

This rearrangement joins TRBV19 to TRBJ2-7, with D possibly matching TRBD1 (5 bases). Germline-derived CDR1 and CDR2 are LNHDA and SQIVND (reference sequence). The CDR3 spans 13 residues. Trimming pared 2 bases from V and 4 bases from J, leaving 9 bases between. The CDR3 DNA follows: TGTGCCAGTAGTATATCAAGGGGTTACGAGCAGTACTTC. Its protein is CASSISRGYEQYF.

The rearrangement links TRBV10-3 to TRBJ1-1; 7 nucleotides match TRBD1. Trimming removed 8 bases from V and 0 bases from J; junction bases left unmatched: 3. The CDR3 sequence is 13 residues long. Germline values: CDR1 ENHRY, CDR2 SYGVKD. This CDR3 reads CAIRDSMNTEAFF. As DNA, the CDR3 is TGTGCCATCCGGGACAGCATGAACACTGAAGCTTTCTTT.

This clone was observed once. The chain recombines TRBV11-2 with TRBJ1-5; 7 bases line up with TRBD1. This CDR3 has 14 amino acids. Looked up from germline, CDR1 is SGHAT and CDR2 is FQNNGV. V trimming: 5 bases; J trimming: 3 bases; junction bases outside the gene matches: 4. CDR3 sequence (DNA): TGTGCCAGCAGCCCTGGACAGGACAATCAGCCCCAGCATTTT. Encoded protein: CASSPGQDNQPQHF.

The chain uses TRBV18 and TRBJ2-2; perhaps TRBD2 as D (5 bases). Germline-derived CDR1 and CDR2 are KGHSH and LQKENI. The CDR3 runs to 16 residues. Trimming stripped 0 bases from V and 5 bases from J, with 13 bases between. The CDR3 nucleotides are TGTGCCAGCTCACCACCGGACTCTAGGAGAACCGGGGAGCTGTTTTTT. Translation gives CASSPPDSRRTGELFF.

The rearrangement joins TRBV6-5 to TRBJ1-4; no definite D call. The germline V and J ends were trimmed by 4 bases and 3 bases, with 6 bases remaining between them. Germline V CDR1 and CDR2: MNHEY, SVGAGI. The length of the CDR3 is 13 residues. The chain's CDR3 is CASSSLSNEKLFF. The DNA for the CDR3 is TGTGCCAGCAGTTCACTTTCTAATGAAAAACTGTTTTTT.

The CDR3 bases are TGTGCCAGCAGTTACCCAGGACAGAACACTGAAGCTTTCTTT. Translating it yields CASSYPGQNTEAFF. The gene calls are TRBV6-6 and TRBJ1-1; a possible D gene is TRBD1 (5 bases). The germline V gene has CDR1 MNHNY and CDR2 SVGAGI (reference sequence). Trimming pared 2 bases from V and 1 base from J, leaving 8 bases between. CDR3 length: 14 amino acids.

The chain carries TRBV20-1 and TRBJ2-5, with unresolved D. Germline CDR1 DFQATT, CDR2 SNEGSKA (reference sequence). The V and J ends lost 5 bases and 4 bases respectively, with 5 bases between them. CDR3 length equals 10 residues. The CDR3 DNA is TGCAGTGCTCCATCAGAGACCCAGTACTTC. Translation gives CSAPSETQYF.

The chain uses TRBV6-5 and TRBJ2-7, with D tentatively TRBD1 (7 bases). The CDR3 consists of 16 residues. V shed 4 bases and J shed 6 bases, with 22 bases lying between them. Germline V gene sequence: CDR1 MNHEY, CDR2 SVGAGI. CDR3 loop: CASSFTTGSGDSEQYF. The CDR3 bases are TGTGCCAGCAGTTTCACGACAGGGTCGGGAGACTCCGAGCAGTACTTC.